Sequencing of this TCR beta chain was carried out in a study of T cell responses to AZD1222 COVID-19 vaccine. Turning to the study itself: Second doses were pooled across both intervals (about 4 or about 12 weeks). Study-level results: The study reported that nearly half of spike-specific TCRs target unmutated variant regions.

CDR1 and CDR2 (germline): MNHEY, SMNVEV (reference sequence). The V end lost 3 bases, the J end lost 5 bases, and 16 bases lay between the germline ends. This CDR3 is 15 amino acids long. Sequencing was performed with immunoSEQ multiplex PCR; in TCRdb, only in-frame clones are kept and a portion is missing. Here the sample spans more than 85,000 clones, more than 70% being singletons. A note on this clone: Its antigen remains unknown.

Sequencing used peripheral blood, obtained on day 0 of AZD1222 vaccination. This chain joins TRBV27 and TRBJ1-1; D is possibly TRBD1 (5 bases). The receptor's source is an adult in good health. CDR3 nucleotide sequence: TGTGCCAGCAGTTTTTCAGTGGTACGGGGGACTGAAGCTTTCTTT. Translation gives CASSFSVVRGTEAFF.